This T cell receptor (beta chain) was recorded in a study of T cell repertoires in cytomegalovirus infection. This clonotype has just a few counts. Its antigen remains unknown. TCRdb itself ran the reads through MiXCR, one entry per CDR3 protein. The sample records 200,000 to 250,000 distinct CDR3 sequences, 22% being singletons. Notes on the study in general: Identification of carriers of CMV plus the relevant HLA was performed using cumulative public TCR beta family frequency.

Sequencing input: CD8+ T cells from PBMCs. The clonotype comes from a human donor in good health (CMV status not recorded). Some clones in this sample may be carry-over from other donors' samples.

The CDR3 nucleotides read TGTGCCAGCAGCCCGGGACAGGCGATCAATCAGCCCCAGCATTTT. It yields the protein CASSPGQAINQPQHF. The V call is TRBV7-9, the J call TRBJ1-5, with 8 bases that match TRBD1. Germline loops: CDR1 SEHNR, CDR2 FQNEAQ (reference sequence). This CDR3 spans 15 amino acids. Trimming took 5 bases from V and 3 from J; bases not matched to a gene: 6.